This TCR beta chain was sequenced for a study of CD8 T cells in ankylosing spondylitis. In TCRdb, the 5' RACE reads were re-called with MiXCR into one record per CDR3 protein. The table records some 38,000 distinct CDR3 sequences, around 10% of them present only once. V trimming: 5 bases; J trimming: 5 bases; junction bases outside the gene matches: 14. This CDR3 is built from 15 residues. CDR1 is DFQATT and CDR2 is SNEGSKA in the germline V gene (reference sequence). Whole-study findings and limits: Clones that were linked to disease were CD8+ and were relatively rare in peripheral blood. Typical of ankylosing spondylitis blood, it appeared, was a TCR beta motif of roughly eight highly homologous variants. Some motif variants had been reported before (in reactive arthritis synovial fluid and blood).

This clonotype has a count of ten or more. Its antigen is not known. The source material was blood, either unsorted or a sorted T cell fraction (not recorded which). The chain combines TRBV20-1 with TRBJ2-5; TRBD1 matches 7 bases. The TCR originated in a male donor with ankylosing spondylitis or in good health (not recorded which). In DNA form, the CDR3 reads TGCAGTGCTTCCGATGGGACAGTGAAAACCGAGACCCAGTACTTC. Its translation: CSASDGTVKTETQYF.